These 3 T cell receptor beta chains were all obtained from the same sample, sequenced in a study of blood T cells in healthy people across ages. Next came a second PCR, run for about 7 to 11 cycles, which used a sample-barcoded 5' primer along with a J-beta primer mix. In TCRdb, the 5' RACE reads were re-called with MiXCR into one record per CDR3 protein. The sample contains 650,000 to 950,000 distinct CDR3 sequences, around 42% of which appear only once. Sequencing used blood. These receptors came from a man aged 55 to 70 in good health.

The CDR3 sequence is CASSQETGGHEQYF. For the CDR3, the DNA is TGTGCCAGCTCACAAGAGACAGGAGGCCACGAGCAGTACTTC. The J gene is TRBJ2-5, the V gene TRBV18; D possibly corresponds to TRBD1 (6 bases). Gene TRBJ2-7 matches the end of the DNA better, so the J call may be wrong. Germline V lookup: CDR1 KGHSH, CDR2 LQKENI. The CDR3 loop spans 14 amino acids.

This clonotype was recorded a few times. The chain links TRBV6-5 to TRBJ2-5; D is ambiguous. Germline V gene lookup returns CDR1 MNHEY and CDR2 SVGAGI. This CDR3 region has 16 residues. V was shortened by 2 bases and J by 3 bases, with 16 bases between the two germline ends. CDR3 DNA sequence: TGTGCCAGCAGTTACGCACGGCTTGGCGGTAAAGAGACCCAGTACTTC. Translating it yields CASSYARLGGKETQYF.

Details on this clonotype: This may come from a read error, since a much larger clone is one base off. V and J are TRBV19 and TRBJ1-5, with D possibly being TRBD1 (5 bases). This CDR3 contains 15 residues. Germline V lookup: CDR1 LNHDA, CDR2 SQIVND (reference sequence). The CDR3 sequence: CASSIWGSGNQLQHF. The CDR3 nucleotides read TGTGCCAGTAGTATATGGGGGAGTGGCAATCAGCTCCAGCATTTT.